The clone carrying this TCR beta chain was seen more than once but under ten times. Its antigen is unknown. Being one base from a much bigger clone, this may be a read error. This record comes from a study of CD8 T cells in ankylosing spondylitis. General study points: Characteristic, it appeared, of ankylosing spondylitis blood was a TCR beta motif of about eight highly homologous variants. In ankylosing spondylitis patients, matched synovial fluid reportedly showed significant enrichment of disease-linked clones. Disease-linked clones bore a CD8+ phenotype and were relatively rare in peripheral blood. In the blood and synovial fluid of reactive arthritis, some motif variants had been previously reported.

CDR1 MNHNS and CDR2 SASEGT come from the germline V gene. The CDR3 extends over 17 amino acids. One entry per CDR3 protein results from TCRdb running MiXCR on the 5' RACE reads. This sample has 200,000 to 250,000 distinct CDR3 sequences, with roughly 8% found just once. This receptor was obtained from a female donor with ankylosing spondylitis or in good health (not recorded which). The sequenced material came from blood, either unsorted or a sorted T cell fraction (not recorded which). The V and J genes are TRBV6-1 and TRBJ2-5, with D perhaps matching TRBD2 (6 bases). The CDR3 loop is CASRVRDLPKLQEAQYF. The CDR3 coding sequence is TGTGCCAGCAGGGTCCGGGACTTACCGAAATTACAAGAGGCCCAGTACTTC.